A selection of T cell receptor beta chains follows, all from one sample in a study of T cell changes during pregnancy in multiple sclerosis. Assay: immunoSEQ multiplex PCR; the TCRdb copy retains only in-frame clones and omits some. The data contain about 50,000 clones, roughly nine tenths of them seen just once; the ten biggest clones take up nearly 0.4%. The source material was CD4+ T cells from peripheral blood mononuclear cells, sampled after pregnancy. These receptors came from a female donor with multiple sclerosis, enrolled in a pregnancy study. The CDR3 runs from the conserved cysteine through the conserved F or W. The D gene is left open where the match is weak. Clone size is not always given. Where it is, it says once, few, many or a class for expanded clones.

d_call	v_call	j_call	clone_size	cdr3_aa	cdr3_nt
TRBD1	TRBV7-2	TRBJ2-7	NA	CASSFSGGRFEQYF	TGTGCCAGCAGCTTCTCAGGGGGACGGTTCGAGCAGTACTTC
TRBD2	TRBV7-2	TRBJ2-7	NA	CASSVLAGEKQYF	TGTGCCAGCAGCGTACTAGCGGGAGAAAAGCAGTACTTC
TRBD1	TRBV6-1	TRBJ2-4	NA	CASNLSGGSDIQYF	TGTGCCAGCAACCTTTCAGGGGGCTCGGACATTCAGTACTTC
TRBD1	TRBV7-2	TRBJ1-1	NA	CASSHDRVTFTEAFF	TGTGCCAGCAGCCATGACAGGGTAACATTCACTGAAGCTTTCTTT
TRBD2	TRBV19	TRBJ2-1	NA	CAIRLAGGPLEQFF	TGTGCCATCCGCCTAGCGGGAGGTCCTCTTGAGCAGTTCTTC
NA	TRBV7-9	TRBJ1-5	NA	CASSPRQVGGNQPQHF	TGTGCCAGCAGCCCCCGACAGGTAGGAGGCAATCAGCCCCAGCATTTT
NA	TRBV5-1	TRBJ1-4	once	CASRGEDEKLFF	TGCGCCAGCAGAGGGGAGGATGAAAAACTGTTTTTT
TRBD2	TRBV5-1	TRBJ2-1	NA	CASSFSGGRSYDEQFF	TGCGCCAGCAGCTTTTCTGGCGGGAGGTCCTACGATGAGCAGTTCTTC
TRBD2	TRBV5-1	TRBJ2-3	NA	CASRLAGGLGTDTQYF	TGCGCCAGCAGATTAGCGGGAGGACTAGGGACAGATACGCAGTATTTT
TRBD1	TRBV28	TRBJ2-7	NA	CATDRGNYEQYF	TGTGCCACCGACAGGGGTAACTACGAGCAGTACTTC
NA	TRBV7-6	TRBJ1-1	once	CASSLDSPFMNTEAFF	TGTGCCAGCAGCTTGGACAGCCCCTTTATGAACACTGAAGCTTTCTTT
NA	TRBV4-3	TRBJ2-7	NA	CASSLGLLKEQYF	TGCGCCAGCAGTCTTGGATTACTAAAGGAGCAGTACTTC
TRBD1	TRBV2	TRBJ1-3	NA	CASSVGTDSGNTIYF	TGTGCCAGCAGTGTTGGGACAGACTCTGGAAACACCATATATTTT
NA	TRBV18	TRBJ2-1	NA	CASSPLGLTPAGNEQFF	TGTGCCAGCTCACCACTCGGTCTGACTCCCGCGGGGAATGAGCAGTTCTTC
NA	TRBV6-5	TRBJ1-4	NA	CASSYTSQDEKLFF	TGTGCCAGCAGTTATACCAGTCAAGATGAAAAACTGTTTTTT
NA	TRBV27	TRBJ2-1	NA	CASSFRRGRMFNEQFF	TGTGCCAGCAGTTTCCGCCGAGGGAGAATGTTTAATGAGCAGTTCTTC
NA	TRBV2	TRBJ2-3	NA	CASSRTKVSTDTQYF	TGTGCCAGCAGTCGGACTAAAGTATCCACAGATACGCAGTATTTT
NA	TRBV19	TRBJ1-5	NA	CASDGGPNQPQHF	TGTGCCAGTGACGGAGGACCCAATCAGCCCCAGCATTTT
TRBD1	TRBV29-1	TRBJ1-1	NA	CSVAPGQGANTEAFF	TGCAGCGTTGCTCCGGGACAGGGGGCAAACACTGAAGCTTTCTTT
TRBD1	TRBV2	TRBJ1-2	NA	CASNPPGQGINYGYTF	TGTGCCAGCAATCCTCCGGGACAGGGGATTAATTATGGCTACACCTTC
TRBD2	TRBV2	TRBJ2-3	NA	CASSVRGDRTDTQYF	TGTGCCAGCAGTGTACGGGGGGACCGCACAGATACGCAGTATTTT
NA	TRBV5-6	TRBJ2-5	NA	CASSLAAGADETQYF	TGTGCCAGCAGCTTGGCGGCAGGGGCTGATGAGACCCAGTACTTC
NA	TRBV7-9	TRBJ1-1	NA	CASSFTGTEAFF	TGTGCCAGCAGCTTTACAGGGACTGAAGCTTTCTTT
NA	TRBV27	TRBJ2-3	NA	CASSFTGLASTDTQYF	TGTGCCAGCAGTTTTACGGGGTTAGCGAGCACAGATACGCAGTATTTT
TRBD1	TRBV5-1	TRBJ1-1	NA	CASSLRRGHTEAFF	TGCGCCAGCAGCTTGCGGAGGGGGCATACTGAAGCTTTCTTT
NA	TRBV2	TRBJ2-3	NA	CASSAEGTYTDTQYF	TGTGCCAGCAGTGCCGAAGGGACATACACAGATACGCAGTATTTT
NA	TRBV29-1	TRBJ2-7	NA	CSVERSDEQYF	TGCAGCGTTGAACGTTCGGACGAGCAGTACTTC
NA	TRBV10-1	TRBJ2-3	NA	CASSPGTDTQYF	TGCGCCAGCAGCCCCGGCACAGATACGCAGTATTTT
NA	TRBV27	TRBJ2-2	NA	CASSVTQGSGELFF	TGTGCCAGCAGTGTAACCCAGGGATCCGGGGAGCTGTTTTTT
TRBD2	TRBV5-1	TRBJ2-7	NA	CASSLDGGRVLSYEQYF	TGCGCCAGCAGCTTGGACGGCGGGAGGGTTCTATCCTACGAGCAGTACTTC
NA	TRBV25-1	TRBJ1-5	few	CASSEYGGNQPQHF	TGTGCCAGCAGTGAATATGGAGGGAATCAGCCCCAGCATTTT
TRBD1	TRBV6-5	TRBJ1-5	NA	CASRPGQGFGPQHF	TGTGCCAGCAGGCCGGGACAGGGGTTTGGGCCCCAGCATTTT
NA	TRBV21-1	TRBJ2-1	NA	CAGGQGSNEQFF	TGTGCCGGGGGACAGGGATCGAATGAGCAGTTCTTC